A selection of T cell receptor beta chains follows, all from one sample in a study of T cell responses to AZD1222 COVID-19 vaccine. This table comes from immunoSEQ multiplex PCR, and its TCRdb copy is limited to in-frame clones, with some not included. This sample has 75,000 to 100,000 clones, with about 90% found just once. The sample consisted of peripheral blood, taken on day 0 of AZD1222 vaccination. The receptors were sampled from an adult in good health. Each CDR3 is given with its conserved first and last residue. A D gene is named only where the DNA matches it firmly. Clone size, where shown, is once, few, many, or a class for clones that have expanded.

d_call,v_call,clone_size,j_call,cdr3_nt,cdr3_aa
TRBD2,TRBV19,.,TRBJ2-1,TGTGCCAGTAGTCGGTCTTCCGCGGGAGGCAATAGGGATGAGCAGTTCTTC,CASSRSSAGGNRDEQFF
TRBD2,TRBV5-6,.,TRBJ2-3,TGTGCCAGCAGCGTTAGCGGGAGTAGAACAGATACGCAGTATTTT,CASSVSGSRTDTQYF
TRBD2,TRBV19,.,TRBJ2-1,TGTGCCAGTAGTATCGCGGGAGGGCCGGTTGAGCAGTTCTTC,CASSIAGGPVEQFF
.,TRBV5-1,.,TRBJ2-3,TGCGCCAGCAGTGGTCAGGCTAGCACAGATACGCAGTATTTT,CASSGQASTDTQYF
.,TRBV7-2,few,TRBJ1-1,TGTGCCAGCAGCCCCCGGGGGGGGAACACTGAAGCTTTCTTT,CASSPRGGNTEAFF
.,TRBV28,.,TRBJ2-7,TGTGCCAGCAGTTCAGTGGGCTACGAGCAGTACTTC,CASSSVGYEQYF
TRBD1,TRBV24-1,.,TRBJ2-5,TGTGCCACCAGTGATCCTCTTGGGACAGGGGAGACCCAGTACTTC,CATSDPLGTGETQYF
.,TRBV29-1,.,TRBJ1-5,TGCAGCGTTAAGCCACAGGTTGACCAGCCCCAGCATTTT,CSVKPQVDQPQHF
.,TRBV3-1/TRBV3-2,.,TRBJ2-1,TGTGCCAGCAGCCAGGCCAGTGGGGGATGCTCCTACAATGAGCAGTTCTTC,CASSQASGGCSYNEQFF
.,TRBV7-3,.,TRBJ2-7,TGTGCCAGCAGCTTGAATAGCGGACCTTCCTACGAGCAGTACTTC,CASSLNSGPSYEQYF
TRBD1,TRBV9,.,TRBJ2-7,TGTGCCAGCAGCGCCGGGACAGGGGGCAGTTGGGGCTACGAGCAGTACTTC,CASSAGTGGSWGYEQYF
.,TRBV5-5,.,TRBJ1-2,TGTGCCAGCAGCCTCACACGCGCGAAGATCGGGAATGGCTACACCTTC,CASSLTRAKIGNGYTF
.,TRBV18,.,TRBJ2-7,TGTGCCAGCTCACTCAACCGGGACTTCTCCTACGAGCAGTACTTC,CASSLNRDFSYEQYF
TRBD1,TRBV24-1,once,TRBJ1-2,TGTGCCACCAGGGATCCGGGACAGGGGAGCTATGGCTACACCTTC,CATRDPGQGSYGYTF
.,TRBV4-3,.,TRBJ2-7,TGCGCCAGCAGCCAAGAAGTCGGCAACTCCTACGAGCAGTACTTC,CASSQEVGNSYEQYF
.,TRBV5-6,.,TRBJ1-1,TGTGCCAGCAGCTTGGAGGGACGGAAGAGGAACACTGAAGCTTTCTTT,CASSLEGRKRNTEAFF
.,TRBV5-5,.,TRBJ1-4,TGTGCCAGCAGCTTCGGAGGGCCAAGAGGGGAAAAACTGTTTTTT,CASSFGGPRGEKLFF
TRBD1,TRBV3-1/TRBV3-2,.,TRBJ2-7,TGTGCCAGCTCCGACCGGGACAGGGTCTCCTACGAGCAGTACTTC,CASSDRDRVSYEQYF
.,TRBV5-1,.,TRBJ1-2,TGCGCCAGCAGCGGTAAACGAGACTATGGCTACACCTTC,CASSGKRDYGYTF
.,TRBV19,.,TRBJ2-3,TGTGCCAGCAACGGATGGCCTGACACAGATACGCAGTATTTT,CASNGWPDTDTQYF
.,TRBV11-2,.,TRBJ2-5,TGTGCCAGCGCTTTCGGAGAGACCCAGTACTTC,CASAFGETQYF
TRBD1,TRBV5-1,once,TRBJ1-6,TGCGCCAGCAGCACCCGGGACAGCCATAATTCACCCCTCCACTTT,CASSTRDSHNSPLHF
TRBD1,TRBV19,few,TRBJ1-6,TGTGCCAGTAGTTCGAGGACAGGGGAAACTTCACCCCTCCACTTT,CASSSRTGETSPLHF
TRBD1,TRBV19,.,TRBJ2-3,TGTGCCAGTAGTGGCGGACAGGGGACAGATACGCAGTATTTT,CASSGGQGTDTQYF
TRBD1,TRBV28,.,TRBJ2-7,TGTGCCAGCAGGGGACAGGGAGATTCCTACGAGCAGTACTTC,CASRGQGDSYEQYF
TRBD1,TRBV5-5,.,TRBJ2-7,TGTGCCAGCAGCTCGACAGGGGTGCTCTACGAGCAGTACTTC,CASSSTGVLYEQYF